This is a list of T cell receptor beta chains from one sample in a study of T cells after yellow fever vaccination. TCRdb re-derived calls from the 5' RACE reads in MiXCR, one entry per CDR3 protein. The data contain 100,000 to 150,000 distinct CDR3 sequences, more than 7.5% of them singletons. This sample comprised CD8+ T cells sorted from PBMCs, obtained on the day of the yellow fever booster vaccination. All receptors derive from a man aged 18 to 29 who received the YFV17D yellow fever vaccine. Each CDR3 is given with its conserved first and last residue. A D gene is named only where the DNA matches it firmly. Not every row has a clone size; where given, it reads once, few, many or a size class.

>TRBJ2-6|.|TRBV6-2/TRBV6-3|few
CASSKLSSGANVLTF
TGTGCCAGCAGTAAGCTCAGCTCTGGGGCCAACGTCCTGACTTTC
>TRBJ2-2|TRBD2|TRBV7-6|.
CASSLNGGAGGELFF
TGTGCCAGCAGCCTAAACGGGGGGGCTGGCGGGGAGCTGTTTTTT
>TRBJ2-1|TRBD2|TRBV5-1|few
CASSMTSGGNNEQFF
TGCGCCAGCAGCATGACTAGCGGGGGAAACAATGAGCAGTTCTTC
>TRBJ1-1|TRBD1|TRBV7-2|.
CASSPVGGQVAHLNTEAFF
TGTGCCAGCAGCCCCGTGGGAGGACAGGTCGCCCACCTGAACACTGAAGCTTTCTTT
>TRBJ1-1|.|TRBV7-2|many
CASSPGKVNTEAFF
TGTGCCAGCAGCCCGGGGAAGGTGAACACTGAAGCTTTCTTT
>TRBJ2-3|TRBD1|TRBV12-3/TRBV12-4|few
CASSPRTGRTDTQYF
TGTGCCAGCAGCCCTCGGACAGGGCGCACAGATACGCAGTATTTT
>TRBJ1-4|.|TRBV4-1|few
CASSATGRRVEKLFF
TGCGCCAGCAGCGCGACAGGTCGTCGAGTTGAAAAACTGTTTTTT
>TRBJ2-5|.|TRBV7-9|.
CASSFSGPETQYF
TGTGCCAGCAGCTTTAGCGGTCCAGAGACCCAGTACTTC
>TRBJ2-7|.|TRBV20-1|.
CSARVFRSYEQYF
TGCAGTGCTAGAGTTTTCCGTTCCTACGAGCAGTACTTC
>TRBJ2-1|TRBD1|TRBV19|.
CASSAPGTGHDNEQFF
TGTGCCAGTAGTGCACCCGGGACAGGGCATGACAATGAGCAGTTCTTC
>TRBJ2-5|.|TRBV12-3/TRBV12-4|many
CASRPGAARTQYF
TGTGCCAGCCGTCCTGGGGCCGCGCGGACCCAGTACTTC
>TRBJ2-3|.|TRBV9|.
CASSPGTVRTDTQYF
TGTGCCAGCAGCCCAGGGACGGTTCGCACAGATACGCAGTATTTT
>TRBJ2-2|TRBD1|TRBV4-3|.
CASRGTDYTGELFF
TGCGCCAGCCGAGGGACAGATTACACCGGGGAGCTGTTTTTT
>TRBJ1-6|.|TRBV12-3/TRBV12-4|.
CASSFIHSPLHF
TGTGCCAGCAGTTTTATCCATTCACCCCTCCACTTT
>TRBJ1-5|.|TRBV6-6|few
CASSYEGRNQPQHF
TGTGCCAGCAGTTACGAGGGTAGGAATCAGCCCCAGCATTTT
>TRBJ2-1|.|TRBV12-3/TRBV12-4|.
CASSSGRGLAYNEQFF
TGTGCCAGCAGTTCGGGTCGGGGACTTGCCTACAATGAGCAGTTCTTC
>TRBJ1-2|.|TRBV5-1|few
CASSLFRNYGYTF
TGCGCCAGCAGCTTGTTCCGCAACTATGGCTACACCTTC
>TRBJ1-1|.|TRBV6-5|few
CASSYSDLDTEAFF
TGTGCCAGCAGTTACTCCGACCTGGACACTGAAGCTTTCTTT
>TRBJ1-2|TRBD1|TRBV5-1|few
CASSFNPGQGYYGYTF
TGCGCCAGCAGCTTTAATCCGGGACAGGGTTATTACGGCTACACCTTC
>TRBJ2-5|TRBD2|TRBV20-1|few
CSASVGLAGDFQETQYF
TGCAGTGCTAGTGTCGGACTAGCGGGGGACTTTCAAGAGACCCAGTACTTC
>TRBJ1-1|.|TRBV7-9|.
CASSSREGSTEAFF
TGTGCCAGCAGCTCCAGGGAAGGGAGCACTGAAGCTTTCTTT
>TRBJ1-2|TRBD1|TRBV12-3/TRBV12-4|many
CASRAGGQDGYTF
TGTGCCAGCAGGGCAGGGGGCCAGGATGGCTACACCTTC
>TRBJ2-1|.|TRBV10-2|few
CASQEGLAVVDEQFF
TGCGCCAGCCAGGAGGGGCTAGCCGTGGTAGATGAGCAGTTCTTC
>TRBJ2-1|TRBD1|TRBV20-1|few
CSATDRVNEQFF
TGCAGTGCCACGGACAGGGTCAATGAGCAGTTCTTC